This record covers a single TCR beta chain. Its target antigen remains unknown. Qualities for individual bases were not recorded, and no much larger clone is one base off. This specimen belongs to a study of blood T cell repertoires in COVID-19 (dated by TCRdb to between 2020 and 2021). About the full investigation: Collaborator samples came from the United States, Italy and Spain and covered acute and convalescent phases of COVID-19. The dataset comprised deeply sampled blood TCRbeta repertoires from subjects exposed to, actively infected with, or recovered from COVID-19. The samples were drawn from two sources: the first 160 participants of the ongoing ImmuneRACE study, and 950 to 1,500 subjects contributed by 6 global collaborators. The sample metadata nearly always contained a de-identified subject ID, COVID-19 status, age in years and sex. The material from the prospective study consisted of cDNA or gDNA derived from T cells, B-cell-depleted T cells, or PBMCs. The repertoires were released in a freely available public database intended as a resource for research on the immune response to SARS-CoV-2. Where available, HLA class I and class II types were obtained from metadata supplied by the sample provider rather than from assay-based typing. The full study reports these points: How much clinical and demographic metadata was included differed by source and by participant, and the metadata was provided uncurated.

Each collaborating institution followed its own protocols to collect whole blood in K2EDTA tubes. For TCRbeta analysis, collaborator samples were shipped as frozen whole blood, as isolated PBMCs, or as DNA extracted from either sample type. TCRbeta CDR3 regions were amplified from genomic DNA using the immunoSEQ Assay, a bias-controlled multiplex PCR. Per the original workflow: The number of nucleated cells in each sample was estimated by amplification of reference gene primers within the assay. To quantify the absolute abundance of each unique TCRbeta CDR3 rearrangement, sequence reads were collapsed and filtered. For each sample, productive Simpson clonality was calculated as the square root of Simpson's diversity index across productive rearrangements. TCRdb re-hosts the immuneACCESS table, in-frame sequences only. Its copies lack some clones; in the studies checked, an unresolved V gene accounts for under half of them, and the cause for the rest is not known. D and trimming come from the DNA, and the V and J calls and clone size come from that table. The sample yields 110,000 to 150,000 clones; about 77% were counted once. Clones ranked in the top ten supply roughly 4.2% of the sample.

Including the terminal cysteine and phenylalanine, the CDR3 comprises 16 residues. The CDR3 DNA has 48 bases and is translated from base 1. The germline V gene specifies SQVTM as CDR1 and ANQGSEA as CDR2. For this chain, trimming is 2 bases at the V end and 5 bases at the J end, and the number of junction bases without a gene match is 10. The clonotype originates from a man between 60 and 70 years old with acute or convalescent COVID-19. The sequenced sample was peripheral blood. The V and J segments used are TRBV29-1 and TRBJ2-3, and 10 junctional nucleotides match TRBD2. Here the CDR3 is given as CSVEPLLAGVLDTQYF. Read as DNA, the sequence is TGCAGCGTTGAACCGTTGCTAGCGGGAGTTTTAGATACGCAGTATTTT.